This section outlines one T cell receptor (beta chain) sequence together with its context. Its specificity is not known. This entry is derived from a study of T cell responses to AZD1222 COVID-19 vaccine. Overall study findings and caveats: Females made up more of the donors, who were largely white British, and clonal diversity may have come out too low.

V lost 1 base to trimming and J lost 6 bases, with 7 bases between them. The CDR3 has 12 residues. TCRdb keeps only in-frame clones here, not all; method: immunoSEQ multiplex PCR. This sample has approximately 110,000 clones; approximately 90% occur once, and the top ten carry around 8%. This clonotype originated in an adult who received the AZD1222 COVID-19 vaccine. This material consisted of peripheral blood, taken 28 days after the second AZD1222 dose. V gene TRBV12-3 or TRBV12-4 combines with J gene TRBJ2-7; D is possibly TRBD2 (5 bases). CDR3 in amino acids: CASSLVGLEQYF. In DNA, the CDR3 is TGTGCCAGCAGTTTAGTAGGACTCGAGCAGTACTTC.